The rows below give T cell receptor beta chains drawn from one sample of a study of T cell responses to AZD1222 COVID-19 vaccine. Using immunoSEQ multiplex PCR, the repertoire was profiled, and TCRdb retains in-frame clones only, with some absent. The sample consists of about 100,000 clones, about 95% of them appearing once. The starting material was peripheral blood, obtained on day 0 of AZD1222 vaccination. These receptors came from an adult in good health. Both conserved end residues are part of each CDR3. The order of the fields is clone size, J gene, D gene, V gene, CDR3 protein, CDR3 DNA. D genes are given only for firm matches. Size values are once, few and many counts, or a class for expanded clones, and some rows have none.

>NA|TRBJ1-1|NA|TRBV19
CASSIRGENTEAFF
TGTGCCAGTAGTATAAGGGGGGAGAACACTGAAGCTTTCTTT
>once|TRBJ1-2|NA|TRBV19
CASSLTVNYGYTF
TGTGCCAGTAGTTTGACAGTTAACTATGGCTACACCTTC
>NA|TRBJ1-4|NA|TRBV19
CASSIGAVGEKLFF
TGTGCCAGTAGTATTGGGGCCGTTGGAGAAAAACTGTTTTTT
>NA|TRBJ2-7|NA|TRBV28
CASTRAPASSYEQYF
TGTGCCAGCACCCGTGCGCCCGCGAGCTCCTACGAGCAGTACTTC
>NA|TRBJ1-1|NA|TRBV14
CASSPRVAGTEAFF
TGTGCCAGCAGCCCGCGTGTGGCCGGCACTGAAGCTTTCTTT
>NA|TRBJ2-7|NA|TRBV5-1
CASSLVGQGAKSSYEQYF
TGCGCCAGCAGCTTGGTTGGTCAAGGGGCCAAGAGCTCCTACGAGCAGTACTTC
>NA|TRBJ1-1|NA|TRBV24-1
CATSYGTNTEAFF
TGTGCCACCAGTTACGGGACGAACACTGAAGCTTTCTTT
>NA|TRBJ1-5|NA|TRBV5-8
CASSLVEGGQPQHF
TGTGCCAGCAGCTTGGTTGAGGGGGGTCAGCCCCAGCATTTT
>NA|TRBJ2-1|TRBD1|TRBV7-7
CASSSGQGNEQFF
TGTGCTAGCAGCTCTGGACAGGGGAATGAGCAGTTCTTC
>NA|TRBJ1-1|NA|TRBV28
CASRQFLWNTEAFF
TGTGCCAGCAGACAGTTCCTATGGAACACTGAAGCTTTCTTT
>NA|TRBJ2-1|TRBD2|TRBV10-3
CAISESKAGGHYNEQFF
TGTGCCATCAGTGAGTCGAAGGCGGGGGGGCACTACAATGAGCAGTTCTTC
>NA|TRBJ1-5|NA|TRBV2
CASSEQGQPQHF
TGTGCCAGCAGCGAACAGGGCCAGCCCCAGCATTTT
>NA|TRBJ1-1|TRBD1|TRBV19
CASSDTGVTEAFF
TGTGCCAGTAGCGATACAGGGGTGACTGAAGCTTTCTTT
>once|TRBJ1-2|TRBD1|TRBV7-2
CASSPTMTGLGYTF
TGTGCCAGCAGCCCGACAATGACAGGGCTCGGCTACACCTTC
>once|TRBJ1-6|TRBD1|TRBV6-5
CASREDRSHSPLHF
TGTGCCAGCAGGGAGGACAGGTCTCACTCACCCCTCCACTTT
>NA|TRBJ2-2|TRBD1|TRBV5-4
CASQGAHGELFF
TGTGCCAGTCAGGGGGCCCACGGGGAGCTGTTTTTT
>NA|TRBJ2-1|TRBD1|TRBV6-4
CASSIGQGSYNEQFF
TGTGCCAGCAGTATTGGACAGGGGTCCTACAATGAGCAGTTCTTC
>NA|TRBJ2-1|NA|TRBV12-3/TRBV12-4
CASTAFRNEQFF
TGTGCCAGCACCGCCTTTCGCAATGAGCAGTTCTTC
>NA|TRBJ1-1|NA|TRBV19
CASSSEDIVGSLVPLIGAFF
TGTGCCAGTAGTAGTGAGGACATTGTGGGATCTCTTGTGCCCCTGATTGGAGCTTTCTTT
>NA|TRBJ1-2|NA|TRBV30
CAWRDPRVSDYGYTF
TGTGCCTGGAGAGACCCCAGGGTATCCGACTATGGCTACACCTTC
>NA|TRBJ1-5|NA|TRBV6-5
CASSRDPGVGQPQHF
TGTGCCAGCAGCCGGGACCCCGGCGTCGGTCAGCCCCAGCATTTT
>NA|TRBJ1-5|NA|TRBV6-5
CASTGFSNQPQHF
TGTGCCAGCACAGGGTTTTCCAATCAGCCCCAGCATTTT
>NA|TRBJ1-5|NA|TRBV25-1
CASSELGLGQPQHF
TGTGCCAGCAGTGAATTAGGTCTTGGGCAGCCCCAGCATTTT
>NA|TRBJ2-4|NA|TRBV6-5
CASSYGRAKNIQYF
TGTGCCAGCAGTTACGGGAGGGCCAAAAACATTCAGTACTTC
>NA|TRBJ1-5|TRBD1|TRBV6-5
CASSYGTGNQPQHF
TGTGCCAGCAGTTACGGGACAGGCAATCAGCCCCAGCATTTT
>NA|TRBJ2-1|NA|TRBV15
CATSRSRGSYNEQFF
TGTGCCACCAGCAGATCCCGGGGGTCCTACAATGAGCAGTTCTTC
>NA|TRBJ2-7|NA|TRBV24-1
CATSEGTPTYEQYF
TGTGCCACCAGTGAAGGGACACCCACCTACGAGCAGTACTTC
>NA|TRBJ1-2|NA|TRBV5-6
CASSLEGDPNGYTF
TGTGCCAGCAGCTTGGAGGGGGACCCTAATGGCTACACCTTC
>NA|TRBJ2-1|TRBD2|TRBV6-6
CASRRTLAGDLSEQFF
TGTGCCAGCAGGAGGACCCTAGCGGGAGATCTTTCCGAGCAGTTCTTC
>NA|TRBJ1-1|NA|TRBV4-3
CASSQEEDSRPEAFF
TGCGCCAGCAGCCAAGAGGAGGACAGCCGGCCTGAAGCTTTCTTT
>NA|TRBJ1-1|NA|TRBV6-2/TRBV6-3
CASSYGGNTEAFF
TGTGCCAGCAGTTACGGGGGGAACACTGAAGCTTTCTTT
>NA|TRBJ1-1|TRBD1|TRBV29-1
CSVRDRRNTEAFF
TGCAGCGTACGGGACAGGCGGAACACTGAAGCTTTCTTT
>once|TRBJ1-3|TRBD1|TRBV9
CASSAGGGSGNTIYF
TGTGCCAGCAGCGCAGGGGGCGGATCTGGAAACACCATATATTTT
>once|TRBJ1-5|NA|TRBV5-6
CASSPRGQQPQHF
TGTGCCAGCAGCCCGAGGGGCCAGCAGCCCCAGCATTTT
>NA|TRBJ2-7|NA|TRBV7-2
CASAAQGGAGYEQYF
TGTGCCAGCGCCGCCCAGGGGGGGGCCGGCTACGAGCAGTACTTC
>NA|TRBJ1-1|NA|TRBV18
CASSPTNTEAFF
TGTGCCAGCTCTCCAACGAACACTGAAGCTTTCTTT
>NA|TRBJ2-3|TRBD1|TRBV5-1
CASSLRPSGGGTDTQYF
TGCGCCAGCAGCCTCCGCCCTTCAGGGGGAGGCACAGATACGCAGTATTTT
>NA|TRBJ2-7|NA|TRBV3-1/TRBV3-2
CASREAGSTQAEQYF
TGTGCCAGCAGAGAAGCCGGGTCTACCCAAGCGGAGCAGTACTTC
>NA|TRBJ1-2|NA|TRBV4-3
CASSQVSGPNYGYTF
TGCGCCAGCAGCCAAGTTTCAGGGCCAAACTATGGCTACACCTTC
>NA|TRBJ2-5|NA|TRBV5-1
CASSLELAQHQETQYF
TGCGCCAGCAGCTTGGAACTAGCACAGCACCAAGAGACCCAGTACTTC
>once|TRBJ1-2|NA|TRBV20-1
CSASTGSGGYTF
TGCAGTGCTAGTACAGGGTCTGGAGGCTACACCTTC
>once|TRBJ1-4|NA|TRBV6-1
CASSEWVGNNEKLFF
TGTGCCAGCAGTGAATGGGTCGGAAATAATGAAAAACTGTTTTTT
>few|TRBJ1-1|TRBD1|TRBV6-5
CASSYSRTGDTEAFF
TGTGCCAGCAGTTACTCCCGGACAGGGGACACTGAAGCTTTCTTT
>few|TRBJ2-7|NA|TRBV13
CASSLGSYEQYF
TGTGCCAGCAGCTTAGGGAGTTACGAGCAGTACTTC
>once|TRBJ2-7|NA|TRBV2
CASRQDTSYEQYF
TGTGCCAGCAGACAGGATACCTCCTACGAGCAGTACTTC
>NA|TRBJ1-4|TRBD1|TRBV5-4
CASSWEGAYEKLFF
TGTGCCAGCAGCTGGGAGGGGGCGTATGAAAAACTGTTTTTT
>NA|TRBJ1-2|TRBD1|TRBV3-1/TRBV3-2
CASSQDPGTGSGYTF
TGTGCCAGCAGCCAAGATCCCGGGACAGGGTCAGGCTACACCTTC
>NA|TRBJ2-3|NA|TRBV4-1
CASSQNLGGVYF
TGCGCCAGCAGCCAAAATCTGGGGGGTGTGTATTTT
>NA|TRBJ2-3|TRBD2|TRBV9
CASSETSGRVTDTQYF
TGTGCCAGCAGCGAAACTAGCGGGAGAGTCACAGATACGCAGTATTTT
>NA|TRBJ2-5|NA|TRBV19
CASNSQGGSRETQYF
TGTGCCAGTAATTCGCAGGGGGGCTCACGGGAGACCCAGTACTTC
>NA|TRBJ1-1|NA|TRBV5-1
CASSSTPQGWGTEAFF
TGCGCCAGCAGCTCTACCCCACAGGGCTGGGGTACTGAAGCTTTCTTT
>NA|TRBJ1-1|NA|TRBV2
CASRYSFSANTEAFF
TGTGCCAGCAGGTACAGCTTCTCCGCGAACACTGAAGCTTTCTTT
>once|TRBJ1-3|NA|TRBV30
CAWSVHTIYF
TGTGCCTGGAGTGTGCACACCATATATTTT
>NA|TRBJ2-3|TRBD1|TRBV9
CASSGETGTGALF
TGTGCCAGCAGCGGCGAGACCGGGACAGGGGCCCTTTTT
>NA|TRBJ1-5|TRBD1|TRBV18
CASSPGTANQPQHF
TGTGCCAGCTCACCAGGGACAGCCAATCAGCCCCAGCATTTT
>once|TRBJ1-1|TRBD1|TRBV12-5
CASGLGRTGRNTEAFF
TGTGCTAGTGGTTTGGGACGGACAGGGAGGAACACTGAAGCTTTCTTT
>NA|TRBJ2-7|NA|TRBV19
CATSEGQFLDEQYF
TGTGCCACCAGCGAAGGACAGTTCCTAGACGAGCAGTACTTC